Sequencing of this T cell receptor beta chain was carried out in a study of blood T cell repertoires in COVID-19. About the research overall: From the United States, Italy and Spain came samples of acute and convalescent COVID-19. In each case, the material was cDNA or gDNA derived from T cells, B-cell-depleted T cells, or PBMCs.

In the authors' workflow: The assay estimated nucleated cells by amplifying reference gene primers. Data came from immunoSEQ multiplex PCR; TCRdb stores just in-frame clones and leaves some out. V, J and clone size are those of that table, while D and trimming were read from the DNA. Among about 110,000 clones listed, 85% were seen once. CDR1 SEHNR and CDR2 FQNEAQ come from the germline V gene (reference sequence). V lost 3 bases, J lost 4 bases, and 1 base stayed unmatched. The CDR3 consists of 14 residues. The TCR sequence derives from a human donor in a cohort sampled during active COVID-19. The chain combines TRBV7-9 with TRBJ1-5; 9 bases map to TRBD1. Sequenced material: peripheral blood. The CDR3 coding sequence is TGTGCCAGCAGCTTTGGGACAGGGAATCAGCCCCAGCATTTT. It codes for CASSFGTGNQPQHF.